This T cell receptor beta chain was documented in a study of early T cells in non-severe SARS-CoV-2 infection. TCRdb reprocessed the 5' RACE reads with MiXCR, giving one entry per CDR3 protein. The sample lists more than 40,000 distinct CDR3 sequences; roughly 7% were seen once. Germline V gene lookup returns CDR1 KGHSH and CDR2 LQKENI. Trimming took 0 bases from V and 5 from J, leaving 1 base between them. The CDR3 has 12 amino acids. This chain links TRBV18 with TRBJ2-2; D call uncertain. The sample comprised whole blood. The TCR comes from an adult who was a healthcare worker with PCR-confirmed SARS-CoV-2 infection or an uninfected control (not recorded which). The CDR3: CASSPPTGELFF. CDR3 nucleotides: TGTGCCAGCTCACCACCGACCGGGGAGCTGTTTTTT.